A single sample gave rise to the 30 T cell receptor beta chains below, sequenced in a study of blood T cell repertoires in COVID-19. Measured with immunoSEQ multiplex PCR; TCRdb has only the in-frame clones, and not every one. This table has 120,000 or so clones, 81% appearing once. Material: peripheral blood. All receptors derive from a young man with COVID-19, enrolled during active disease.

The chain employs TRBV6-5 and TRBJ2-5, with D uncertain. The CDR3 length is 15 residues. Germline values: CDR1 MNHEY, CDR2 SVGAGI. V was pared by 0 bases and J by 1 base, with 9 bases between. The chain's CDR3 is CASSYSLEPQETQYF. Here the CDR3 DNA reads TGTGCCAGCAGTTACTCGTTAGAGCCCCAAGAGACCCAGTACTTC.

CDR3: CASSLRDRFTYEQYF. As DNA, the CDR3 is TGTGCCAGCAGTTTAAGGGACAGGTTCACCTACGAGCAGTACTTC. V usage is TRBV28 and J usage is TRBJ2-7, with 8 bases fitting TRBD1. This CDR3 is built from 15 residues. CDR1 is MDHEN and CDR2 is SYDVKM in the germline V gene. The V segment lost 2 bases and the J segment 2 bases; nucleotides outside the gene matches: 5.

This chain links TRBV27 with TRBJ1-1; D is perhaps TRBD1 (6 bases). The CDR3 loop spans 14 amino acids. Per germline, CDR1 MNHEY and CDR2 SMNVEV (reference sequence). Trimming stripped 7 bases from V and 4 bases from J, with 16 bases between. As DNA, the CDR3 is TGTGCCAGCAAACAACAGGGATCGATCACTGAAGCTTTCTTT. Encoded protein: CASKQQGSITEAFF.

The gene calls are TRBV3-1 (or the pseudogene TRBV3-2) and TRBJ2-2, with 9 positions matching TRBD2. CDR3 size: 16 residues. The V and J ends lost 1 base and 4 bases, in that order; junction bases with no gene match: 4. Germline-derived CDR1 and CDR2 are LGHDT and YNNKEL (reference sequence). The CDR3 DNA reads as TGTGCCAGCAGCCAAGGGAATAGCGGGAGCACCGGGGAGCTGTTTTTT. This codes for CASSQGNSGSTGELFF.

The chain employs TRBV5-1 and TRBJ1-4; possible D gene TRBD1, 5 bases. The CDR3 extends over 16 amino acids. Germline V gives CDR1 SGHRS, CDR2 YFSETQ. V lost 4 bases to trimming and J lost 4 bases, with 17 bases between them. CDR3 residues: CASSPGRAQLNEKLFF. The CDR3 DNA follows: TGCGCCAGCAGCCCAGGCAGGGCCCAGCTTAATGAAAAACTGTTTTTT.

The sample holds a few counts of this clone. CDR3 coding DNA: TGTGCCAGCAGTTTAAAAATGCCTAGGAGTTTTGATTCACCCCTCCACTTT. As protein: CASSLKMPRSFDSPLHF. The rearrangement uses TRBV27 and TRBJ1-6; D is ambiguous. Germline V gene lookup returns CDR1 MNHEY and CDR2 SMNVEV (reference sequence). V dropped 2 bases and J dropped 8 bases, with 19 bases sitting between them. The CDR3 covers 17 residues.

The chain carries TRBV7-8 and TRBJ1-5; TRBD1 matches 7 bases. CDR1 is SGHVS, CDR2 FQNEAQ, per germline. The CDR3 has 19 residues. J gave up 0 bases and V 3 bases, and 14 bases lay outside the gene matches. In DNA, the CDR3 is TGTGCCAGCAGCTTGAGTCGTGAGGGACAGAGGATTAGCAATCAGCCCCAGCATTTT. Amino acids: CASSLSREGQRISNQPQHF. Full variable domain (remainder filled in from reference TRBV7-8 and TRBJ1-5): GAGVSQSPRYKVAKRGQDVALRCDPISGHVSLFWYQQALGQGPEFLTYFQNEAQLDKSGLPSDRFFAERPEGSVSTLKIQRTQQEDSAVYLCASSLSREGQRISNQPQHFGDGTRLSIL.

The genes are TRBV28 and TRBJ2-6; D may be TRBD1 (7 bases). Looked up from germline, CDR1 is MDHEN and CDR2 is SYDVKM. V lost 5 bases, J lost 1 base, and 24 bases lay in between. This CDR3 spans 20 amino acids. The CDR3, as DNA: TGTGCCAGCAGTCAGGGCGGGACAACAGGGGTTATTTCTGGGGCCAACGTCCTGACTTTC. Encoded protein: CASSQGGTTGVISGANVLTF.

V is TRBV2 and J is TRBJ2-2; D not resolved. This CDR3 comprises 13 residues. The V gene lost 4 bases and the J gene lost 1 base, with 4 bases spanning the gap. Germline CDR1 is SNHLY and CDR2 is FYNNEI. Here the CDR3 reads CASSAGNTGELFF. DNA for the CDR3: TGTGCCAGCAGTGCAGGGAACACCGGGGAGCTGTTTTTT.

The rearrangement links TRBV12-3 or TRBV12-4 to TRBJ1-4; D gene ambiguous. CDR3 length: 11 residues. Deletions cut 6 bases from V and 6 bases from J, with 5 bases between. This CDR3 reads CASSPDEKLFF. DNA for the CDR3: TGTGCCAGCAGCCCGGATGAAAAACTGTTTTTT.

V gene TRBV11-2 combines with J gene TRBJ1-2; D ambiguous. This CDR3 region has 14 residues. The germline gives CDR1 SGHAT, CDR2 FQNNGV. V dropped 4 bases and J dropped 4 bases, with 13 bases sitting between them. Written as DNA, the CDR3 is TGTGCCAGCAGCTCGTCGACGGAGCCCTATGGCTACACCTTC. Encoded protein: CASSSSTEPYGYTF. Based on the CDR3 plus reference TRBV11-2 and TRBJ1-2, the full variable domain is EAGVAQSPRYKIIEKRQSVAFWCNPISGHATLYWYQQILGQGPKLLIQFQNNGVVDDSQLPKDRFSAERLKGVDSTLKIQPAKLEDSAVYLCASSSSTEPYGYTFGSGTRLTVV.

This chain uses TRBV6-6 with TRBJ2-1; 9 nucleotides match TRBD1. The V and J ends lost 5 bases and 0 bases, in that order; junction bases with no gene match: 2. This CDR3 comprises 15 residues. CDR1 and CDR2 from the germline V gene are MNHNY and SVGAGI (reference sequence). CDR3 residues: CASSQDRGSYNEQFF. The DNA for the CDR3 is TGTGCCAGCAGTCAGGACAGGGGCTCCTACAATGAGCAGTTCTTC.

This sequence joins TRBV7-2 and TRBJ2-1; D perhaps matches TRBD2 (6 bases). CDR3 length: 15 residues. Per the germline V gene, CDR1 is SGHTA and CDR2 is FQGNSA. Trimming took off 1 base at V and 8 bases at J, with 15 bases between the two ends. The chain's CDR3 is CASSLVGGSIDEQFF. DNA of the CDR3: TGTGCCAGCAGCTTAGTGGGGGGATCGATCGATGAGCAGTTCTTC.

The V and J genes are TRBV28 and TRBJ1-3; tentative D call: TRBD1 (6 bases). The germline gives CDR1 MDHEN, CDR2 SYDVKM. This CDR3 is 16 amino acids long. V shed 3 bases and J shed 2 bases, with 14 bases lying between them. The CDR3 DNA reads TGTGCCAGCAGTTTTGAGTACGAGGGGGCTGGAAACACCATATATTTT. The encoded protein is CASSFEYEGAGNTIYF.

The chain links TRBV11-2 to TRBJ2-2; a possible D gene is TRBD1 (6 bases). The CDR3 consists of 17 residues. From germline, CDR1 is SGHAT and CDR2 FQNNGV. Between the trimmed V and J ends, which lost 2 bases and 7 bases, there was a span of 20 bases. This chain's CDR3 is CASSLRGSRARSGELFF. For the CDR3, the DNA is TGTGCCAGCAGCTTAAGGGGGAGTCGGGCGCGAAGCGGGGAGCTGTTTTTT.

The V and J genes are TRBV2 and TRBJ1-2, with a weak D call TRBD1 (5 bases). The CDR3 contains 13 residues. Germline V lookup: CDR1 SNHLY, CDR2 FYNNEI. The V end lost 8 bases, the J end lost 2 bases, and 12 bases lay between the germline ends. CDR3 loop: CASQPGGNYGYTF. As DNA, the CDR3 is TGTGCCAGCCAGCCGGGGGGAAACTATGGCTACACCTTC.

This clone occurred once. V usage is TRBV13 and J usage is TRBJ1-1; D may be TRBD1 (6 bases). The length of the CDR3 is 18 residues. V was trimmed by 4 bases and J by 1 base, leaving 22 bases between them. Germline loops: CDR1 PRHDT, CDR2 FYEKMQ (reference sequence). This CDR3 is CASSSATGSETGNTEAFF. The CDR3 DNA follows: TGTGCCAGCAGCTCCGCCACAGGGAGCGAAACTGGGAACACTGAAGCTTTCTTT.

V and J are TRBV28 and TRBJ1-5; D is uncertain. The germline V gene encodes CDR1 MDHEN and CDR2 SYDVKM. The CDR3 spans 14 residues. The ends were cut back, 1 base at V and 7 bases at J, with 11 bases in the middle. The CDR3 sequence is CASSLSGRGQPQHF. CDR3 in DNA: TGTGCCAGCAGTTTATCAGGCCGTGGGCAGCCCCAGCATTTT.

The genes are TRBV9 and TRBJ2-5, with 10 bases lining up with TRBD1. Germline V gene lookup returns CDR1 SGDLS and CDR2 YYNGEE. This CDR3 is built from 14 residues. The junction had 2 bases not matched to a gene; V was cut back by 2 bases and J by 4 bases. CDR3 DNA sequence: TGTGCCAGCAGCGTTGGGACAGGGGCAGAGACCCAGTACTTC. Its translation: CASSVGTGAETQYF.

The genes are TRBV3-1 (or the pseudogene TRBV3-2) and TRBJ1-1; no clear D. The CDR3 totals 12 residues. Germline assignment: CDR1 LGHDT and CDR2 YNNKEL (reference sequence). V dropped 3 bases and J dropped 3 bases, with 5 bases sitting between them. CDR3 sequence: CASSHLHTEAFF. The CDR3 DNA reads as TGTGCCAGCAGCCATCTCCACACTGAAGCTTTCTTT.

As concerns this clone: This sample includes further DNA sequences coding for the same CDR3. The chain uses TRBV29-1 and TRBJ1-2, with TRBD1 identical over 9 bases. CDR3 length: 11 residues. CDR1 and CDR2 (germline): SQVTM, ANQGSEA. Trimming cost V 5 bases and J 8 bases; bases outside gene matches: 3. The CDR3 DNA reads as TGCAGCGTTAGGACAGGGGACGGCTACACCTTC. It specifies CSVRTGDGYTF.

This sequence joins TRBV4-1 and TRBJ1-2; D may be TRBD1 (5 bases). Trimming left V 1 base short and J 2 bases short, with 11 bases between. There are 15 residues in the CDR3. Germline V CDR1 and CDR2: MGHRA, YSYEKL. The CDR3 DNA follows: TGCGCCAGCAGCCAAGTAGGGGTCGGCAACTATGGCTACACCTTC. It is translated as CASSQVGVGNYGYTF.

The chain is built from TRBV9 and TRBJ2-7, with 9 bases lining up with TRBD2. The CDR3 length is 17 residues. V shed 3 bases, J shed 4 bases, and the junction held 14 bases outside the gene matches. Germline-derived CDR1 and CDR2 are SGDLS and YYNGEE. The CDR3 loop is CASSDDPQAGGSYEQYF. As DNA, the CDR3 is TGTGCCAGCAGCGACGACCCCCAAGCGGGGGGATCATACGAGCAGTACTTC.

The genes are TRBV29-1 and TRBJ1-2; 7 nucleotides agree with TRBD1. CDR1 and CDR2 from the germline V gene are SQVTM and ANQGSEA. There are 12 residues in the CDR3. Trimming cost V 3 bases and J 8 bases; bases outside gene matches: 6. This chain's CDR3 is CSVDGTVVGYTF. CDR3 sequence (DNA): TGCAGCGTTGACGGGACAGTAGTCGGCTACACCTTC.

The chain has TRBV18 and TRBJ2-1, with 12 bases identical to TRBD2. This CDR3 region has 15 residues. V shed 3 bases, J shed 5 bases, and the junction held 2 bases outside the gene matches. Germline lookup yields CDR1 KGHSH and CDR2 LQKENI. As DNA, the CDR3 is TGTGCCAGCTCACCCCCTAGCGGGGGGGACAATGAGCAGTTCTTC. It specifies CASSPPSGGDNEQFF.

This sequence joins TRBV29-1 and TRBJ2-1; no firm D call. V was pared by 8 bases and J by 9 bases, with 14 bases between. This CDR3 contains 11 residues. The germline V gene has CDR1 SQVTM and CDR2 ANQGSEA. The chain's CDR3 is CSPRSGGEQFF. CDR3 bases: TGCAGCCCCCGGTCGGGTGGTGAGCAGTTCTTC.

In its sample, this clone was seen a few times. V and J are TRBV6-4 and TRBJ2-3; 10 positions agree with TRBD2. The germline gives CDR1 MRHNA, CDR2 SNTAGT. V gave up 3 bases and J gave up 1 base; unmatched junction bases: 4. The CDR3 consists of 16 residues. The CDR3 DNA sequence: TGTGCCAGCAGTGAGGAGAGCGGGGGGGGCACAGATACGCAGTATTTT. Translated, it gives CASSEESGGGTDTQYF.

The CDR3 sequence is CASSRRQGSNTGELFF. CDR3 in DNA: TGTGCCAGCAGTCGCAGACAGGGGTCGAACACCGGGGAGCTGTTTTTT. V gene TRBV2 combines with J gene TRBJ2-2; 8 bases map to TRBD1. V shed 5 bases and J 0 bases; nucleotides not matched to a gene: 5. CDR1 and CDR2 (germline): SNHLY, FYNNEI. This CDR3 is built from 16 residues.

This clone was detected only once. The chain is built from TRBV13 and TRBJ2-1; a weak D match, TRBD1 (6 bases). The V and J ends lost 5 bases and 0 bases respectively, with 14 bases between them. The CDR3 sequence is 16 residues long. CDR1 is PRHDT and CDR2 is FYEKMQ in the germline V gene (reference sequence). The CDR3 is CASSVRTASSYNEQFF. In DNA, the CDR3 is TGTGCCAGCAGCGTCCGGACAGCGAGCTCCTACAATGAGCAGTTCTTC.

This sequence joins TRBV6-5 and TRBJ2-7; 8 bases line up with TRBD1. Trimming cost V 6 bases and J 5 bases; bases outside gene matches: 9. The CDR3 sequence is 14 residues long. The germline V gene has CDR1 MNHEY and CDR2 SVGAGI. DNA for the CDR3: TGTGCCAGCAGCTCAGGACAGGGTCGGAACGAGCAGTACTTC. This translates into CASSSGQGRNEQYF.